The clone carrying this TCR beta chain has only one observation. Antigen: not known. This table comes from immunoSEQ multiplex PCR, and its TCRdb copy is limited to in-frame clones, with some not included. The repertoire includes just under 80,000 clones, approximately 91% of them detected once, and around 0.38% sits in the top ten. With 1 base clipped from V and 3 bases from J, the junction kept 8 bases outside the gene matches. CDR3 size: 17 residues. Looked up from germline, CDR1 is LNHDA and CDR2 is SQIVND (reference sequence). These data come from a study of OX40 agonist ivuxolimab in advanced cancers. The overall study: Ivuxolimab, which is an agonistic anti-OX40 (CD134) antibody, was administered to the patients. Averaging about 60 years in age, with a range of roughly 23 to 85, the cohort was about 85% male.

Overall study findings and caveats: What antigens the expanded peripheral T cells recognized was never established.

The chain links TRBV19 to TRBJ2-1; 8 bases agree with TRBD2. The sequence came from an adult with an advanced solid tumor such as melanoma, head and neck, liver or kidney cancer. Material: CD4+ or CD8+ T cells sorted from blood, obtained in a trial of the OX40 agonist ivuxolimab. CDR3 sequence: CASSIGRGTRNYNEQFF. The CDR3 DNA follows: TGTGCCAGTAGTATAGGACGGGGGACTAGAAACTACAATGAGCAGTTCTTC. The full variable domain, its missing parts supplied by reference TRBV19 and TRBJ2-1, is DGGITQSPKYLFRKEGQNVTLSCEQNLNHDAMYWYRQDPGQGLRLIYYSQIVNDFQKGDIAEGYSVSREKKESFPLTVTSAQKNPTAFYLCASSIGRGTRNYNEQFFGPGTRLTVL.